These T cell receptor beta chains were read from a single sample in a study of T-cell memory formation after mild COVID-19. TCRdb called the 5' RACE reads again in MiXCR, with one record for every CDR3 protein. The sample yields approximately 300,000 distinct CDR3 sequences, approximately 16% seen once. The sample taken for sequencing was PBMCs or a T cell subset sorted from them (not recorded which). These TCRs come from a young man who had mild COVID-19 (a few samples of this study predate the infection). Cell type and time point are not known. CDR3s include the opening cysteine and the closing phenylalanine or tryptophan. Fields, in order: V gene, D gene, CDR3 protein. The D gene is left open where the match is weak.

v_call: TRBV6-5; d_call: .; cdr3_aa: CASSSSPGGEFTDTQYF
v_call: TRBV6-5; d_call: TRBD2; cdr3_aa: CASMRTSDDEQYF
v_call: TRBV7-9; d_call: .; cdr3_aa: CASSRGQGNEKLFF
v_call: TRBV6-2/TRBV6-3; d_call: .; cdr3_aa: CASSYRGRSYGYTF
v_call: TRBV21-1; d_call: .; cdr3_aa: CASSKPRKGMHSPLHF
v_call: TRBV7-9; d_call: TRBD1; cdr3_aa: CASRLEQGPYGYTF
v_call: TRBV9; d_call: .; cdr3_aa: CASSTGIRDTEAFF
v_call: TRBV4-1; d_call: TRBD1; cdr3_aa: CASSQDGDRDNQPQHF
v_call: TRBV4-1; d_call: .; cdr3_aa: CASSQEPMDYNYGYTF
v_call: TRBV19; d_call: .; cdr3_aa: CASSMADMLEKGYTF
v_call: TRBV7-3; d_call: .; cdr3_aa: CASSFLGTSTDTQYF
v_call: TRBV7-9; d_call: .; cdr3_aa: CASSYRGNPLRDTQYF
v_call: TRBV10-3; d_call: TRBD1; cdr3_aa: CAITAGTGPNTGELFF
v_call: TRBV10-3; d_call: .; cdr3_aa: CAISESMQSNEQFF
v_call: TRBV19; d_call: .; cdr3_aa: CASRIAGGNTEAFF
v_call: TRBV19; d_call: .; cdr3_aa: CASRHTWAHEQYF
v_call: TRBV19; d_call: .; cdr3_aa: CASSIWGEGADTQYF
v_call: TRBV10-1; d_call: .; cdr3_aa: CASSEPLSRQFF
v_call: TRBV10-3; d_call: TRBD2; cdr3_aa: CAIGGLAGGPNTGELFF
v_call: TRBV6-6; d_call: TRBD1; cdr3_aa: CASSEIGTASRLSQYF
v_call: TRBV29-1; d_call: .; cdr3_aa: CSVAPEGNRAF
v_call: TRBV4-3; d_call: TRBD1; cdr3_aa: CASSRDSNEQFF
v_call: TRBV2; d_call: TRBD2; cdr3_aa: CASTWGRTSVSTDTQYF
v_call: TRBV6-5; d_call: .; cdr3_aa: CASSYSTAFYGYTF
v_call: TRBV12-3/TRBV12-4; d_call: .; cdr3_aa: CASSRTAEGSPLHF